Listed below are T cell receptor beta chains from one sample, sequenced in a study of T cell responses to AZD1222 COVID-19 vaccine. Produced via immunoSEQ multiplex PCR; TCRdb's table is partial and in-frame only. The data show about 98,000 clones, 84% seen once. The sample consisted of peripheral blood, taken on day 0 of AZD1222 vaccination. These receptors all come from an adult in good health. Each CDR3 is given with its conserved first and last residue. Each record gives: V gene, clone size, D gene, J gene, CDR3 DNA, CDR3 protein. The D gene is left open where the match is weak. Clone sizes are given selectively: once, few, many, or a class where the clone is expanded.

V gene: TRBV7-9; clone size: NA; D gene: NA; J gene: TRBJ2-1; CDR3 DNA: TGTGCCAGCAGATCTCGGGGTTCCTCCTACAATGAGCAGTTCTTC; CDR3 protein: CASRSRGSSYNEQFF
V gene: TRBV5-1; clone size: few; D gene: TRBD2; J gene: TRBJ2-1; CDR3 DNA: TGCGCCAGCAGCTTGGCTAGCGGGGGGAGCTCCTACAATGAGCAGTTCTTC; CDR3 protein: CASSLASGGSSYNEQFF
V gene: TRBV7-2; clone size: few; D gene: NA; J gene: TRBJ1-1; CDR3 DNA: TGTGCCAGCAGCTTATTATTTCTCGGAGGGGAAGCTTTCTTT; CDR3 protein: CASSLLFLGGEAFF
V gene: TRBV2; clone size: NA; D gene: TRBD1; J gene: TRBJ1-2; CDR3 DNA: TGTGCCAGCAGAGCGACCGGGACAGCGAATGGCTACACCTTC; CDR3 protein: CASRATGTANGYTF
V gene: TRBV29-1; clone size: NA; D gene: TRBD2; J gene: TRBJ2-3; CDR3 DNA: TGCAGCGAACTGGGGCTAGCGGGGTTTCGGGGAGATACGCAGTATTTT; CDR3 protein: CSELGLAGFRGDTQYF
V gene: TRBV28; clone size: NA; D gene: NA; J gene: TRBJ1-5; CDR3 DNA: TGTGCCAGCAAGCAGGGTTGGAATCAGCCCCAGCATTTT; CDR3 protein: CASKQGWNQPQHF
V gene: TRBV9; clone size: NA; D gene: NA; J gene: TRBJ1-1; CDR3 DNA: TGTGCCAGCAGCGTAGATCCGGGTACTGAAGCTTTCTTT; CDR3 protein: CASSVDPGTEAFF
V gene: TRBV25-1; clone size: NA; D gene: TRBD1; J gene: TRBJ1-6; CDR3 DNA: TGTGCCAGCAGTGAAAGAGGGGGCTTTATGTCACCCCTCCACTTT; CDR3 protein: CASSERGGFMSPLHF
V gene: TRBV2; clone size: few; D gene: NA; J gene: TRBJ1-1; CDR3 DNA: TGTGCCAGCAGTGATTGGATCAACACTGAAGCTTTCTTT; CDR3 protein: CASSDWINTEAFF
V gene: TRBV2; clone size: NA; D gene: NA; J gene: TRBJ1-2; CDR3 DNA: TGTGCCAGCAGTATATCGGACTCCTATGGCTACACCTTC; CDR3 protein: CASSISDSYGYTF
V gene: TRBV6-5; clone size: NA; D gene: NA; J gene: TRBJ1-2; CDR3 DNA: TGTGCCAGCAACACACTGGCGGGCTATGGCTACACCTTC; CDR3 protein: CASNTLAGYGYTF
V gene: TRBV20-1; clone size: NA; D gene: TRBD2; J gene: TRBJ2-3; CDR3 DNA: TGCAGTGCTAGTGGCGGGAGTGCAGATACGCAGTATTTT; CDR3 protein: CSASGGSADTQYF
V gene: TRBV6-5; clone size: NA; D gene: NA; J gene: TRBJ2-1; CDR3 DNA: TGTGCCAGCAGTTACTCAAAAGGGCAGGGGGGCTATGAGCAGTTCTTC; CDR3 protein: CASSYSKGQGGYEQFF
V gene: TRBV11-2; clone size: once; D gene: TRBD2; J gene: TRBJ2-1; CDR3 DNA: TGTGCCAGCAGCTTAGGGGCTAGCGGGAGGACGAATGAGCAGTTCTTC; CDR3 protein: CASSLGASGRTNEQFF